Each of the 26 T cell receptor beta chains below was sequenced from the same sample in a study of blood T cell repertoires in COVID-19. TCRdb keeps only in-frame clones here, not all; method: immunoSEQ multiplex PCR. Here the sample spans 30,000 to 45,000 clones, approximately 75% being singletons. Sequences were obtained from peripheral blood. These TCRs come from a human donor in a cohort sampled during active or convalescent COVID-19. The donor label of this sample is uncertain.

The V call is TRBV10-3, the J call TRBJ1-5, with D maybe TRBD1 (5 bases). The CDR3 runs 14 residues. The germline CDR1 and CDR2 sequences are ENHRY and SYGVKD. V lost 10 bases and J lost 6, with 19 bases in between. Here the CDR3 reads CATQVSGVSQPQHF. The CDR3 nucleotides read TGTGCCACCCAGGTGTCGGGGGTAAGTCAGCCCCAGCATTTT.

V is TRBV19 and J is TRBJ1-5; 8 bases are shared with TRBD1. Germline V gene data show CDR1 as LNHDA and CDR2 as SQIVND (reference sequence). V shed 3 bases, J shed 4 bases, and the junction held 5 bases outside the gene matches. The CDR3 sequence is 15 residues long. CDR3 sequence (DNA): TGTGCCAGTAGTATGGGGACAGGTGGTAATCAGCCCCAGCATTTT. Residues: CASSMGTGGNQPQHF.

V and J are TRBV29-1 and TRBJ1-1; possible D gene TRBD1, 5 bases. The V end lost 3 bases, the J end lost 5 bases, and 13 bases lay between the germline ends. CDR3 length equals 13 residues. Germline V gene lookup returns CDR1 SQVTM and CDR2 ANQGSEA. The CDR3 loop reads CSVDFQGRTEAFF. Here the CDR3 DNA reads TGCAGCGTTGACTTCCAGGGAAGGACTGAAGCTTTCTTT.

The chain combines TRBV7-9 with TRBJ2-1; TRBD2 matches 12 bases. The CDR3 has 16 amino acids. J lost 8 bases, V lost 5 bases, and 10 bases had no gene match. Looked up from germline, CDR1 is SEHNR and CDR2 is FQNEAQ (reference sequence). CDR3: CASSRLTSGSIDEQFF. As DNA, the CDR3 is TGTGCCAGCAGCCGCCTGACTAGCGGGAGTATTGATGAGCAGTTCTTC.

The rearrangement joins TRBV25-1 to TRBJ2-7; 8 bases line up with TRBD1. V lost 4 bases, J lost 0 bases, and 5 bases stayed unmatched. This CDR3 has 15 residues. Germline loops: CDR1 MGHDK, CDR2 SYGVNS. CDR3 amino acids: CASSGGQGSSYEQYF. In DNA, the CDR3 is TGTGCCAGCAGTGGAGGACAGGGAAGCTCCTACGAGCAGTACTTC.

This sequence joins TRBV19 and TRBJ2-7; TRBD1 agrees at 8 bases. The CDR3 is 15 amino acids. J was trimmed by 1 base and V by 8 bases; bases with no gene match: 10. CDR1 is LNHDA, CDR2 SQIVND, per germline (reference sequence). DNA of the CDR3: TGTGCCAGTCATTCAGGGGGCTCAAGTTCCTACGAGCAGTACTTC. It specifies CASHSGGSSSYEQYF.

The CDR3 reads CASSMGGRAPQETQYF. CDR3 sequence (DNA): TGTGCCAGTAGTATGGGCGGGAGGGCCCCCCAAGAGACCCAGTACTTC. The rearrangement links TRBV19 to TRBJ2-5; TRBD2 aligns across 9 bases. Per the germline V gene, CDR1 is LNHDA and CDR2 is SQIVND (reference sequence). The CDR3 loop spans 16 amino acids. The V and J ends lost 3 bases and 1 base, in that order; junction bases with no gene match: 6.

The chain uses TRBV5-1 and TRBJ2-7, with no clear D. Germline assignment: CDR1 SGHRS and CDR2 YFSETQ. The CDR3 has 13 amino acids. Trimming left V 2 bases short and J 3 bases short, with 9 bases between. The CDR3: CASSFDTNYEQYF. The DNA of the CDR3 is TGCGCCAGCAGCTTTGACACAAACTACGAGCAGTACTTC.

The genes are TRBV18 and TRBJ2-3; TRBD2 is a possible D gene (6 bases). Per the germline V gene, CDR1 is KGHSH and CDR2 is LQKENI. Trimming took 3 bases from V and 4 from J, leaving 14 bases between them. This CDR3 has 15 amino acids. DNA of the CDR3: TGTGCCAGCTCACCTGAGGCGGGATGGTCAGATACGCAGTATTTT. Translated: CASSPEAGWSDTQYF. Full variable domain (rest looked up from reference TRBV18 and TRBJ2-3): NAGVMQNPRHLVRRRGQEARLRCSPMKGHSHVYWYRQLPEEGLKFMVYLQKENIIDESGMPKERFSAEFPKEGPSILRIQQVVRGDSAAYFCASSPEAGWSDTQYFGPGTRLTVL.

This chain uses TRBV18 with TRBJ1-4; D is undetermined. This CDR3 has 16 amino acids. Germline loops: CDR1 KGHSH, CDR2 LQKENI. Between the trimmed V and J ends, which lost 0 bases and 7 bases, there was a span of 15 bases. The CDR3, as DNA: TGTGCCAGCTCACCACCGCCGGGAAGACGCGGTGAAAAACTGTTTTTT. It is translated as CASSPPPGRRGEKLFF.

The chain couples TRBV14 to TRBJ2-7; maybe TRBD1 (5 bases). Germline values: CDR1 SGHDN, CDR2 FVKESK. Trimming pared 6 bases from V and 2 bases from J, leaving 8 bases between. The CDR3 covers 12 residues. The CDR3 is CASSRGTYEQYF. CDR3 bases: TGTGCCAGCAGTAGGGGTACCTACGAGCAGTACTTC.

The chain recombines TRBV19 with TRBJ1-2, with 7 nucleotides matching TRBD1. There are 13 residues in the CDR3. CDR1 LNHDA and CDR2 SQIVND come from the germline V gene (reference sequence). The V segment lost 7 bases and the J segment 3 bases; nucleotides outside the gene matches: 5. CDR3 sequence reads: CASTQQGYYGYTF. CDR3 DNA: TGTGCCAGTACCCAACAGGGGTACTATGGCTACACCTTC.

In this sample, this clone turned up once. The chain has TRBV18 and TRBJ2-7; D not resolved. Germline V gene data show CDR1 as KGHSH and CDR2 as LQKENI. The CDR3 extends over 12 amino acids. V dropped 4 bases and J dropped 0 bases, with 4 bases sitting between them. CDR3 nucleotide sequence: TGTGCCAGCTCACGTAGCTCCTACGAGCAGTACTTC. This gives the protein CASSRSSYEQYF.

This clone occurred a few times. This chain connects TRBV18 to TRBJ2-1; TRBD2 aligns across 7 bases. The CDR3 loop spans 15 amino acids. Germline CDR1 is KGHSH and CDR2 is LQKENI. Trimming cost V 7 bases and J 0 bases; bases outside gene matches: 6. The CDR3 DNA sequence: TGTGCCAGCTTTAAGAGCGGGAACTCCTACAATGAGCAGTTCTTC. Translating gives CASFKSGNSYNEQFF.

DNA for the CDR3: TGTGCCAGCAGCACCCTGCCGGGGGTAAGCGAGCAGTACTTC. It is translated as CASSTLPGVSEQYF. The chain employs TRBV7-2 and TRBJ2-7; TRBD2 is a possible D gene (6 bases). Germline CDR1 and CDR2: SGHTA and FQGNSA. This CDR3 spans 14 amino acids. Trimming stripped 5 bases from V and 6 bases from J, with 17 bases between.

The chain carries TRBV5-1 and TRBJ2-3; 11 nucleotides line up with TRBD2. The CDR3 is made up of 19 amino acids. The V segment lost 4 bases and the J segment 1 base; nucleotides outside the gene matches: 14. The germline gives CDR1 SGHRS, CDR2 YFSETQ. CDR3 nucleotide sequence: TGCGCCAGCAGCCCGGAAGGTAGCGGGAGGGCCGACGGCACAGATACGCAGTATTTT. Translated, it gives CASSPEGSGRADGTDTQYF.

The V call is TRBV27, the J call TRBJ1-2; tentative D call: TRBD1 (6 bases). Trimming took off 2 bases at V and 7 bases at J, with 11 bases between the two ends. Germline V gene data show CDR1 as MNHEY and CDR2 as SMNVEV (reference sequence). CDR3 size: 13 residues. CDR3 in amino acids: CASSLTGLTGYTF. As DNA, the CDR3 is TGTGCCAGCAGTTTAACAGGGCTCACTGGCTACACCTTC.

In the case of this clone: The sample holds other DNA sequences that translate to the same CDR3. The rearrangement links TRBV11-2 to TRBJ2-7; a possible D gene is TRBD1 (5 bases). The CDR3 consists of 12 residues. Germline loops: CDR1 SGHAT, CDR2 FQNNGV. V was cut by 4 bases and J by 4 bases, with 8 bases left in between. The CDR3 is CASSSQGYEQYF. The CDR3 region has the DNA TGTGCCAGCAGCTCGCAGGGATACGAGCAGTACTTC.

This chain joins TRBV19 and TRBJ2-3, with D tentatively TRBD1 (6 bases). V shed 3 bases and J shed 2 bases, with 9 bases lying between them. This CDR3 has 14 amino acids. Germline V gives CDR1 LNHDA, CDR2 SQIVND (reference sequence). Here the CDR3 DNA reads TGTGCCAGTAGTATGGGGGACAACACAGATACGCAGTATTTT. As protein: CASSMGDNTDTQYF.

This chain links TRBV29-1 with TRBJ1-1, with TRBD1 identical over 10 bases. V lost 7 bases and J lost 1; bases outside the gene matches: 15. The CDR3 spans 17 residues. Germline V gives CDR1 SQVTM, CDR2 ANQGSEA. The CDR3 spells CSGERDRGHLENTEAFF. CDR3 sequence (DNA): TGCAGCGGGGAGCGGGACAGGGGCCATCTGGAGAACACTGAAGCTTTCTTT.

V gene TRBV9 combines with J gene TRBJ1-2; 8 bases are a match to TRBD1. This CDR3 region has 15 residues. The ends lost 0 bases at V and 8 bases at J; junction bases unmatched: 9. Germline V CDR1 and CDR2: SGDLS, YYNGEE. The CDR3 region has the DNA TGTGCCAGCAGCGTAGGGGACAGGCCGCTCGAAGGCTACACCTTC. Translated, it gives CASSVGDRPLEGYTF.

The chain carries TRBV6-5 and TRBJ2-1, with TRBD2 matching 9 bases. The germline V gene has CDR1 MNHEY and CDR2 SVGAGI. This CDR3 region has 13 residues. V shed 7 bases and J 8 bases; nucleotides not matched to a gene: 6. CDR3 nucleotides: TGTGCCAGCAACCCGCGGGAGGGATATGAGCAGTTCTTC. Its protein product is CASNPREGYEQFF.

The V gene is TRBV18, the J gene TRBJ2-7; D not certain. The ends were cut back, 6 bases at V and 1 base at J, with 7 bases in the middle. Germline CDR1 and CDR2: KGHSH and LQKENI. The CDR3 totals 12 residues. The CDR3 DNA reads TGTGCCAGCTCGGCCGGGTCCTACGAGCAGTACTTC. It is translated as CASSAGSYEQYF.

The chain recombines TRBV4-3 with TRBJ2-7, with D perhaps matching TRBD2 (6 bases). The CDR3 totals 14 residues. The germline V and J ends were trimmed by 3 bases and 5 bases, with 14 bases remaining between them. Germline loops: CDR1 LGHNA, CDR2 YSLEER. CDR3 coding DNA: TGCGCCAGCAGCCATCGGGTGGCTAGCGACGAGCAGTACTTC. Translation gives CASSHRVASDEQYF.

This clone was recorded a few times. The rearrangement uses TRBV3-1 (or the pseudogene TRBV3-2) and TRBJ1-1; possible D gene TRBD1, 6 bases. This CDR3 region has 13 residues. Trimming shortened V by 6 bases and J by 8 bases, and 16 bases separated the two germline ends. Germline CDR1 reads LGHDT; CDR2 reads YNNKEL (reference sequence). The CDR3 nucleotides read TGTGCCAGCAGTCCAACCCTCGACAGGGAAGCTTTCTTT. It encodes CASSPTLDREAFF.

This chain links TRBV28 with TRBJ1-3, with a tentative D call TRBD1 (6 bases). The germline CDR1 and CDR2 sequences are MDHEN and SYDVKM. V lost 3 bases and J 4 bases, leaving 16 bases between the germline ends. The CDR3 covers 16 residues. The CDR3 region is CASSFGGGQLGNTIYF. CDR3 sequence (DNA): TGTGCCAGCAGTTTCGGCGGGGGACAACTCGGAAACACCATATATTTT.